Listed below are T cell receptor beta chains from one sample, sequenced in a study of T cell responses to AZD1222 COVID-19 vaccine. The repertoire was sequenced with immunoSEQ multiplex PCR; TCRdb's copy has only in-frame clones and lacks some. The table shows around 100,000 clones, with roughly 87% occurring only once. The starting material was peripheral blood, obtained on day 0 of AZD1222 vaccination. All receptors derive from an adult in good health. Both conserved end residues are part of each CDR3.

V gene	J gene	CDR3 protein
TRBV4-1	TRBJ1-3	CASSQDPYGGNTIYF
TRBV7-8	TRBJ2-7	CASSELAGEVYEQYF
TRBV4-1	TRBJ2-1	CASSPPSAGAYDEQFF
TRBV29-1	TRBJ2-4	CSVEDDTSSGSTNF
TRBV7-2	TRBJ2-1	CASSLSGGSYNEQFF
TRBV5-1	TRBJ1-4	CASSLGETNEKLFF
TRBV6-5	TRBJ1-5	CASSRWRNQPQHF
TRBV3-1/TRBV3-2	TRBJ1-4	CASSPQGATNEKLFF
TRBV30	TRBJ1-4	CAWSVGEKLFF
TRBV9	TRBJ2-7	CASSFSSDFGNEQYF
TRBV7-9	TRBJ2-7	CASSEYREDTYEQYF
TRBV3-1/TRBV3-2	TRBJ2-1	CASSPEGRGGRDNNEQFF
TRBV9	TRBJ2-7	CASSLLAGGYEQYF
TRBV28	TRBJ2-2	CASSLPSGITPYGELFF
TRBV7-9	TRBJ1-5	CASSRQGHPPQHF
TRBV7-2	TRBJ2-7	CASSETSGSVGVQYF
TRBV10-2	TRBJ2-3	CASSVAGDKADTQYF
TRBV5-1	TRBJ1-2	CASSLETRQTGYTF
TRBV7-9	TRBJ2-4	CASSRDLGQGENIQYF
TRBV19	TRBJ1-6	CASSPGSSYNSPLHF
TRBV5-5	TRBJ2-7	CASSLATDRDYEQYF
TRBV19	TRBJ1-4	CASSIVGTGAEKLFF
TRBV7-8	TRBJ2-7	CASSLHETGGGYEQYF
TRBV28	TRBJ2-1	CASSSLGIGTGRPNEQFF
TRBV29-1	TRBJ2-3	CSVEELVDTQYF
TRBV10-3	TRBJ1-4	CAISPSQGPNEKLFF
TRBV18	TRBJ1-2	CASSHYTGEYTF
TRBV14	TRBJ1-2	CASSQRSYGYTF
TRBV12-3/TRBV12-4	TRBJ2-5	CASSQTVQETQYF
TRBV30	TRBJ1-2	CACSPGQGYANYGYTF
TRBV7-9	TRBJ1-4	CASSAGWTYSTNEKLFF
TRBV7-8	TRBJ1-2	CASSPRRTYYGYTF
TRBV6-5	TRBJ1-2	CASSYSQTVYGYTF
TRBV19	TRBJ2-1	CASSIGEASGKVFF
TRBV18	TRBJ2-7	CASSPGRRSYEQYF
TRBV3-1/TRBV3-2	TRBJ2-7	CASSLRQGAYEQYF
TRBV15	TRBJ1-4	CATSIGRRANEKLFF
TRBV7-6	TRBJ2-1	CASSLGSLAGRVNEQFF
TRBV9	TRBJ2-1	CASRSGLDNNEQFF
TRBV5-1	TRBJ2-2	CATSGSFSGELFF
TRBV19	TRBJ1-2	CASSIGPSGCTF
TRBV5-8	TRBJ2-7	CASSRVWGNGIGYEQYF
TRBV18	TRBJ2-3	CASSPGGASTDTQYF
TRBV28	TRBJ1-2	CASSDPYGSSRYGYTF
TRBV28	TRBJ2-7	CASSFKTGGGFEQYF
TRBV28	TRBJ1-5	CASSTGQGQGNQPQHF
TRBV5-1	TRBJ2-1	CASSVRQGLLNEQFF
TRBV3-1/TRBV3-2	TRBJ1-2	CASSRDRQGRAGGYTF
TRBV10-1	TRBJ2-7	CASSKGGGEQYF
TRBV19	TRBJ1-3	CASRTGRTFSGNTIYF
TRBV19	TRBJ2-2	CASSPTGSTGELFF
TRBV10-1	TRBJ2-7	CASSDVSGTYEQYF
TRBV5-6	TRBJ2-5	CASSSSGAETQYF
TRBV2	TRBJ1-1	CASTMTGEGTVFF